This T cell receptor beta chain was found in a study of control samples from healthy donors and cancer patients (dated by TCRdb to 2018 to 2020). The library was produced with the immunoSEQ multiplex PCR assay. Not all clones reach the TCRdb copy of this immuneACCESS table, which keeps in-frame sequences only. Checked studies attribute under half of the gap to unresolved V genes and leave the rest unexplained. The sample has approximately 190,000 clones on record, around 90% of them singletons. Clones ranked in the top ten supply over 1.5% of the sample. As for this clone: It has no known antigen specificity. No much larger clonotype is one base removed from it; base qualities were not supplied.

Including the terminal cysteine and phenylalanine, the CDR3 comprises 15 residues. The kept DNA is CDR3 alone, 45 bases in frame from the first base. CDR1 and CDR2, per the germline V gene (reference sequence), are LGHDT and YNNKEL. Trimming removed 3 bases from V and 2 bases from J; the gene matches leave 5 bases unexplained. The receptor comes from a man aged 25 to 40 in good health. Source material: blood. In this chain, TRBV3-1 (or the pseudogene TRBV3-2) is recombined with TRBJ2-7; 9 bases in the junction line up with TRBD1. At the DNA level, the sequence is TGTGCCAGCAGCCAGGACTACAGGGGGCCCTACGAGCAGTACTTC. This encodes CASSQDYRGPYEQYF.